Listed below are T cell receptor beta chains from one sample, sequenced in a study of cytomegalovirus exposure and HLA in healthy donors. Sequenced by immunoSEQ multiplex PCR; TCRdb stores in-frame clones only, minus some. The sample yields some 150,000 clones, over 75% seen once. Sequences were obtained from PBMCs. These receptors were taken from a man aged 25 to 40 in good health and CMV-seropositive. Each CDR3 is given with its conserved first and last residue. Fields, in order: D gene, J gene, clone size, V gene, CDR3 protein, CDR3 DNA. D genes are given only for firm matches. Only part of the rows carry a size: once, few, many, or a class if the clone is expanded.

NA TRBJ2-1 NA TRBV2 CASSPLAREQFF TGTGCCAGCAGTCCACTAGCTCGGGAGCAGTTCTTC
NA TRBJ1-1 NA TRBV28 CASKAGREAFF TGTGCCAGTAAGGCGGGCCGTGAAGCTTTCTTT
TRBD2 TRBJ2-3 NA TRBV28 CASSLAGVSDTQYF TGTGCCAGCAGTCTAGCGGGAGTGTCAGATACGCAGTATTTT
NA TRBJ2-3 NA TRBV7-9 CASSAGLWGTDTQYF TGTGCCAGCAGCGCAGGCCTTTGGGGCACAGATACGCAGTATTTT
TRBD2 TRBJ2-5 few TRBV28 CASSFPTSGGPETQYF TGTGCCAGCAGTTTCCCTACTAGCGGGGGGCCAGAGACCCAGTACTTC
TRBD2 TRBJ2-5 NA TRBV6-6 CASSPAGTSATRTQYF TGTGCCAGCAGCCCTGCCGGGACTAGCGCGACTAGGACCCAGTACTTC
NA TRBJ1-4 NA TRBV7-9 CASSSRGPSGGSNEKLFF TGTGCCAGCAGCTCGCGCGGGCCCTCGGGGGGCTCTAATGAAAAACTGTTTTTT
TRBD2 TRBJ2-1 few TRBV19 CASSMAGVPDEQFF TGTGCCAGTAGTATGGCGGGAGTCCCAGATGAGCAGTTCTTC
TRBD1 TRBJ1-4 NA TRBV11-2 CASSLVTGGSEKLFF TGTGCCAGCAGCTTAGTCACAGGGGGAAGTGAAAAACTGTTTTTT
NA TRBJ1-1 NA TRBV11-2 CASSLDWTSEAFF TGTGCCAGCAGCTTAGACTGGACATCTGAAGCTTTCTTT
NA TRBJ2-1 few TRBV7-2 CASSLLRLGNEQFF TGTGCCAGCAGCCTACTCCGACTTGGCAATGAGCAGTTCTTC
TRBD2 TRBJ2-3 NA TRBV28 CASSSGTSGSYTQYF TGTGCCAGCAGTTCTGGGACTAGCGGGAGTTATACGCAGTATTTT
NA TRBJ2-7 NA TRBV5-4 CASSLPNYEQYF TGTGCCAGCAGCTTGCCAAATTACGAGCAGTACTTC
NA TRBJ2-3 NA TRBV4-3 CASSQGGGPDTQYF TGCGCCAGCAGCCAAGGGGGGGGGCCAGATACGCAGTATTTT
NA TRBJ1-5 NA TRBV6-5 CATGGEPYSNQPQHF TGTGCCACGGGGGGGGAGCCCTATAGCAATCAGCCCCAGCATTTT
NA TRBJ2-2 NA TRBV6-1 CASSEFRAGELFF TGTGCCAGCAGTGAATTCCGAGCTGGGGAGCTGTTTTTT
TRBD1 TRBJ1-4 NA TRBV27 CASSSRRGLTNEKLFF TGTGCCAGCAGTTCCCGCAGGGGGCTTACCAATGAAAAACTGTTTTTT
NA TRBJ1-6 NA TRBV19 CASNVDAGGHRFSPLHF TGTGCCAGTAACGTTGATGCGGGGGGACACCGTTTTTCACCCCTCCACTTT
NA TRBJ1-5 few TRBV15 CATSRAYSNQPQHF TGTGCCACCAGCAGGGCATATAGCAATCAGCCCCAGCATTTT
TRBD2 TRBJ2-7 NA TRBV7-8 CASSLVSSGLGSSYEQYF TGTGCCAGCAGCTTAGTCTCTAGCGGGCTGGGGAGCTCCTACGAGCAGTACTTC
TRBD1 TRBJ1-2 NA TRBV19 CASRTGAKGYTF TGTGCCAGCAGGACAGGGGCTAAGGGCTACACCTTC
NA TRBJ1-6 NA TRBV27 CASSLGLQVLHF TGTGCCAGCAGTTTGGGTCTACAGGTACTCCACTTT
TRBD1 TRBJ1-5 NA TRBV28 CASSRQGTSNRPQHF TGTGCCAGCAGTCGACAGGGGACTAGCAATCGGCCCCAGCATTTT
NA TRBJ2-1 NA TRBV21-1 CANNLNREGYNEQFF TGTGCCAACAACTTAAACAGGGAGGGATACAATGAGCAGTTCTTC
TRBD1 TRBJ1-1 once TRBV5-1 CASSPLQGETEAFF TGCGCCAGCAGCCCCCTTCAGGGGGAAACTGAAGCTTTCTTT
NA TRBJ1-5 NA TRBV6-1 CASSFQTYFPTHF TGTGCCAGCAGTTTCCAGACATACTTCCCCACGCATTTT
NA TRBJ1-1 once TRBV19 CASSNPTGLGVAEAFF TGTGCCAGTAGTAACCCGACAGGTCTGGGCGTCGCTGAAGCTTTCTTT
NA TRBJ1-5 NA TRBV5-6 CASSLWGLRDQPQHF TGTGCCAGCAGCTTGTGGGGGCTGAGGGATCAGCCCCAGCATTTT
TRBD1 TRBJ1-2 NA TRBV18 CASSFPAGGVYGYTF TGTGCCAGCTCATTCCCCGCAGGGGGAGTTTATGGCTACACCTTC
NA TRBJ2-7 NA TRBV6-6 CASSRTAQRYEQYF TGTGCCAGCAGTAGGACAGCACAAAGGTACGAGCAGTACTTC
TRBD2 TRBJ2-3 NA TRBV27 CASSLAGTNTDTQYF TGTGCCAGCAGTTTAGCCGGGACTAACACAGATACGCAGTATTTT
NA TRBJ2-5 once TRBV29-1 CSTLGQQETQYF TGCAGCACCTTGGGACAACAAGAGACCCAGTACTTC
NA TRBJ1-5 NA TRBV14 CASSGIQGPQHF TGTGCCAGCTCAGGCATCCAGGGGCCCCAGCATTTT
TRBD1 TRBJ2-5 NA TRBV11-3 CASSSSPGYRGDETQYF TGTGCCAGCAGCTCCTCTCCGGGCTACAGGGGGGACGAGACCCAGTACTTC
TRBD1 TRBJ1-2 NA TRBV11-2 CASSSPTGWDGYTF TGTGCCAGCAGCTCCCCGACAGGGTGGGATGGCTACACCTTC
TRBD1 TRBJ1-2 NA TRBV18 CASSPGQGGIYGYTF TGTGCCAGCTCACCAGGACAGGGAGGTATCTACGGCTACACCTTC
NA TRBJ2-5 NA TRBV9 CASSGLWGDQTQYF TGTGCCAGCAGCGGCCTCTGGGGGGATCAGACCCAGTACTTC
NA TRBJ2-7 NA TRBV2 CASSVGLASEQYF TGTGCCAGCAGTGTAGGTCTAGCATCCGAGCAGTACTTC
NA TRBJ2-7 NA TRBV19 CASSPDSSYEQYF TGTGCCAGTAGCCCGGACAGCTCCTACGAGCAGTACTTC
NA TRBJ2-1 NA TRBV2 CASSAQGMYNEQFF TGTGCCAGCAGCGCTCAGGGAATGTACAATGAGCAGTTCTTC
TRBD2 TRBJ2-2 NA TRBV7-9 CAGGMGLANTGELFF TGTGCCGGGGGTATGGGACTAGCGAACACCGGGGAGCTGTTTTTT
TRBD1 TRBJ1-3 few TRBV9 CASSVGQGSGNTIYF TGTGCCAGCAGCGTAGGACAGGGCTCTGGAAACACCATATATTTT
NA TRBJ2-5 NA TRBV19 CASSMSGTYQETQYF TGTGCCAGTAGTATGAGCGGCACTTACCAAGAGACCCAGTACTTC
NA TRBJ1-1 NA TRBV7-2 CASRSRSGDRTLQAFF TGTGCCAGCAGGTCGCGGAGCGGGGATCGAACACTACAAGCTTTCTTT
TRBD1 TRBJ2-7 NA TRBV18 CASGDRTYEQYF TGTGCCAGCGGGGACAGGACCTACGAGCAGTACTTC
TRBD2 TRBJ2-2 NA TRBV5-1 CASSLAGELTGELFF TGCGCCAGCAGCCTAGCGGGAGAGTTGACCGGGGAGCTGTTTTTT
TRBD1 TRBJ2-7 NA TRBV5-1 CASSFGTGAYEQYF TGCGCCAGCAGCTTCGGGACAGGGGCCTACGAGCAGTACTTC
NA TRBJ2-5 NA TRBV7-6 CASSLDPSREETQYF TGTGCCAGCAGTCTTGACCCCTCGAGGGAAGAGACCCAGTACTTC
TRBD2 TRBJ2-3 few TRBV6-1 CASDSGSGPDTQYF TGTGCCAGCGATAGCGGGAGCGGTCCAGATACGCAGTATTTT
TRBD1 TRBJ2-3 NA TRBV14 CARRQGLRTDTQYF TGTGCCAGAAGACAGGGCCTGCGGACAGATACGCAGTATTTT
TRBD2 TRBJ2-1 NA TRBV9 CASSVATTSVTFF TGTGCCAGCAGCGTAGCTACGACTAGCGTTACGTTCTTC